This TCR beta chain was captured by sequencing in a study of beta chain features in type 1 diabetes (dated by TCRdb to between 2018 and 2020). About the study as a whole: Mean age, gender distribution, total cell number and subset yield were not different between patients and healthy donors. Regulatory and stem cell-like memory subsets were obtained from only 8 patients and roughly 8 healthy donors, while naive and central memory subsets were obtained from all 30 or so donors. A total of 85 million to 110 million sorted cells were examined across all samples, and RNA yield correlated strongly with the number of cells per subset. In the study, TCRB repertoires of sorted circulating CD4+ T cell subsets from recently diagnosed type 1 diabetes patients were compared with those of matched healthy donors.

From each donor, a single peripheral blood sample of approximately 0.11 L on average was drawn into heparinised tubes. A BD FACSAria II and a panel including CD45RO, CCR7, CD25, CD127, CD95 and CD27 were used to sort naive, central memory, regulatory and stem cell-like memory CD4+ T cells. Purity was above 95% for every sorted population. PBMCs were isolated right away by Lymphoprep density gradient centrifugation and were stained directly, without culture. So that batch effects would be minimized, each experiment stained and sorted samples in pairs, pairing one healthy donor with one patient. This clone has only a few counts. The antigen it binds to is not known. The input lacks base qualities; no much larger clone sits a single base away. Per the germline V gene, SGHRS is the CDR1 and YFSETQ is the CDR2. The CDR3 runs 14 residues from the cysteine to the phenylalanine. Only CDR3 DNA is held: 42 bases, read in frame from base 1. V is clipped by 2 bases and J by 0 bases, and the sequence between their germline boundaries is 8 bases long.

The entire isolated RNA was reverse transcribed using the High Capacity cDNA Reverse Transcription Kit, and thus expressed TCRB transcripts were sequenced. Deep immunoSEQ sequencing was applied to naive, central memory and regulatory T cell samples, giving an average of roughly 3.6 million total reads per sample. Sorted cells were lysed in RLT buffer, and RNA was extracted using DNase-treated RNeasy Micro or Mini kits according to cell number. Each cell subset was processed on its own to prevent cross-contamination, while patient and healthy donor samples were processed together. TCRB sequences were amplified from cDNA with the immunoSEQ multiplex PCR, producing 87-bp fragments spanning the CDR3 region. Sequencing of the amplicons was performed on the Illumina HiSeq platform. The original methods were these. Synthetic template baselines were used to correct PCR bias computationally, reads within Hamming distance 2 were collapsed together, and singletons that could not be merged were discarded. Reads were aligned to IMGT to assign V, D and J genes, CDR3 length, and insertions or deletions at six rearrangement sites. Within each subset, clonotype counts were normalized to sorted cell number, and only after that were true diversity and Gini coefficients computed with the tcR R package. The overlap coefficient, calculated on TCRB nucleotide sequences, was used to quantify repertoire sharing. Out-of-frame TCRB sequences from naive cells were analyzed as a proxy for the pre-selection repertoire. The table was pulled from immuneACCESS by TCRdb, which kept in-frame rearrangements only. Such tables lose some clones; where checked, under half of the loss comes from unresolved V genes, and the rest has no known cause. V and J calls and clone size are given by that table; D and trimming were obtained from the DNA. Counted in this sample were hundreds of thousands of clones; roughly 12% of them appeared once. About 0.017% of the sample is held by the ten biggest clonotypes.

Broader findings and caveats from the paper: Patients with type 1 diabetes made fewer insertions and deleted more nucleotides at VDJ recombination sites, implying thymic rearrangement abnormalities. Because small numbers of individuals were included in the HLA sub-analyses, any influence of HLA type on TCRB rearrangement was left unresolved. A moderate but significant shortening of TCRB CDR3 length was observed in type 1 diabetes patients in all four CD4+ subsets. Shorter templates might be favored by PCR, yet because patient and control samples were amplified and corrected together, any such skew would affect both groups equally. Naive, central memory and regulatory TCRB repertoires appeared to be more similar among patients than among healthy donors. Because cDNA was sequenced instead of genomic DNA, activated cells with high expression could be over-represented, although the groups did not differ in activation or CD3 levels.

Recombination linked TRBV5-1 to TRBJ1-1, and possibly TRBD1, on 5 matching bases. The clonotype originates from a man between 18 and 35 years old in good health. The specimen sequenced was naive CD4+ T cells from blood. Sample cell subset or site, as interpreted from the label and publication: true naive CD4+ T cells. The DNA reads as follows: TGCGCCAGCAGCTTCCAGGGCCTGAACACTGAAGCTTTCTTT. The resulting protein is CASSFQGLNTEAFF. With the rest looked up from the reference TRBV5-1 and TRBJ1-1 genes rather than sequenced, the full variable domain is KAGVTQTPRYLIKTRGQQVTLSCSPISGHRSVSWYQQTPGQGLQFLFEYFSETQRNKGNFPGRFSGRQFSNSRSEMNVSTLELGDSALYLCASSFQGLNTEAFFGQGTRLTVV.